Below are 25 T cell receptor beta chains sequenced from a single sample in a study of blood T cell repertoires in COVID-19. Generated by immunoSEQ multiplex PCR, the TCRdb table keeps only in-frame clones and is missing some. The sample shows 210,000 or so clones, 80% of them seen only once. Sequenced: PBMCs or T cells enriched from blood (not recorded which). The receptors were sampled from a woman in her thirties or forties with acute COVID-19.

The V gene is TRBV30, the J gene TRBJ2-2; D is perhaps TRBD2 (6 bases). Germline V lookup: CDR1 GTSNPN, CDR2 SVGIG (reference sequence). The CDR3 is 14 residues long. V lost 3 bases to trimming and J lost 6 bases, with 14 bases between them. CDR3 in DNA: TGTGCCTGGAGCAGGAATAGCGGCGCCGGGGAGCTGTTTTTT. The encoded protein is CAWSRNSGAGELFF.

This clone showed up just a few times. The chain links TRBV3-1 (or the pseudogene TRBV3-2) to TRBJ1-1; 9 positions match TRBD1. The germline gives CDR1 LGHDT, CDR2 YNNKEL (reference sequence). The junction had 5 bases not matched to a gene; V was cut back by 3 bases and J by 0 bases. The CDR3 is made up of 16 amino acids. CDR3 sequence reads: CASSHARTGVNTEAFF. The CDR3, as DNA: TGTGCCAGCAGCCACGCCCGGACAGGGGTGAACACTGAAGCTTTCTTT.

The J gene is TRBJ1-1, the V gene TRBV28, with D possibly being TRBD1 (6 bases). Trimming removed 8 bases at V and 3 bases at J, with 16 bases between. Germline-derived CDR1 and CDR2 are MDHEN and SYDVKM. The CDR3 consists of 14 residues. CDR3 residues: CASERGARDTEAFF. CDR3 nucleotides: TGTGCCAGCGAACGGGGGGCTCGGGACACTGAAGCTTTCTTT. The full variable domain, rest sourced from reference TRBV28 and TRBJ1-1, is DVKVTQSSRYLVKRTGEKVFLECVQDMDHENMFWYRQDPGLGLRLIYFSYDVKMKEKGDIPEGYSVSREKKERFSLILESASTNQTSMYLCASERGARDTEAFFGQGTRLTVV.

The rearrangement links TRBV7-2 to TRBJ2-4; D might be TRBD2 (5 bases). CDR1 and CDR2 from the germline V gene are SGHTA and FQGNSA. The germline V and J ends were trimmed by 3 bases and 5 bases, with 8 bases remaining between them. This CDR3 has 13 amino acids. The CDR3 spells CASSLRAQNIQYF. CDR3 sequence (DNA): TGTGCCAGCAGCTTGAGGGCTCAAAACATTCAGTACTTC.

The rearrangement joins TRBV7-9 to TRBJ2-5; D is uncertain. Trimming cost V 5 bases and J 0 bases, with 4 bases left between them. The CDR3 has 12 amino acids. The V gene's germline CDR1 is SEHNR and CDR2 FQNEAQ (reference sequence). The CDR3, as DNA: TGTGCCAGCAGCCTTAACCAAGAGACCCAGTACTTC. Protein sequence: CASSLNQETQYF.

The sample holds a few counts of this clone. The chain couples TRBV28 to TRBJ1-3, with TRBD1 as a possible D gene (5 bases). Trimming pared 5 bases from V and 7 bases from J, leaving 15 bases between. The V gene's germline CDR1 is MDHEN and CDR2 SYDVKM. This CDR3 is 14 amino acids long. The CDR3 region has the DNA TGTGCCAGCAGTCGAGGCGAACGGGGGAACACCATATATTTT. Translating it yields CASSRGERGNTIYF.

The CDR3 DNA reads as TGTGCCAGCAGCGTTTCCGGACTAGCAAGTGCAGATACGCAGTATTTT. This translates into CASSVSGLASADTQYF. This rearrangement joins TRBV9 to TRBJ2-3; 8 nucleotides agree with TRBD2. V gave up 2 bases and J gave up 4 bases; unmatched junction bases: 9. CDR1 and CDR2 from the germline V gene are SGDLS and YYNGEE. The CDR3 length is 16 residues.

This clone appeared once. This rearrangement joins TRBV19 to TRBJ1-5, with D possibly matching TRBD1 (5 bases). Germline V gives CDR1 LNHDA, CDR2 SQIVND (reference sequence). V dropped 6 bases and J dropped 5 bases, with 11 bases sitting between them. The CDR3 has 13 amino acids. In nucleotides, the CDR3 is TGTGCCAGTAGAACGGGAGGGGATCAGCCCCAGCATTTT. Translation: CASRTGGDQPQHF.

The CDR3 DNA sequence: TGTGCCAGCAGCCCCGGGGAGGGGGGGTGGTTCAGGCAAGAGACCCAGTACTTC. It encodes CASSPGEGGWFRQETQYF. The chain carries TRBV3-1 (or the pseudogene TRBV3-2) and TRBJ2-5, with D maybe TRBD2 (7 bases). V dropped 4 bases and J dropped 2 bases, with 23 bases sitting between them. The CDR3 has 18 residues. Germline-derived CDR1 and CDR2 are LGHDT and YNNKEL (reference sequence).

The chain uses TRBV30 and TRBJ2-3; 7 bases line up with TRBD1. The ends lost 1 base at V and 6 bases at J; junction bases unmatched: 10. This CDR3 is 15 amino acids long. CDR1 is GTSNPN, CDR2 SVGIG, per germline (reference sequence). The CDR3 sequence is CAWSGGQPLMDTQYF. CDR3 DNA: TGTGCCTGGAGTGGGGGACAGCCGCTAATGGATACGCAGTATTTT. Full variable domain (remainder filled in from reference TRBV30 and TRBJ2-3): SQTIHQWPATLVQPVGSPLSLECTVEGTSNPNLYWYRQAAGRGLQLLFYSVGIGQISSEVPQNLSASRPQDRQFILSSKKLLLSDSGFYLCAWSGGQPLMDTQYFGPGTRLTVL.

At least ten counts were recorded for this clone. The V call is TRBV6-4, the J call TRBJ2-3; 10 bases are shared with TRBD1. The germline V gene has CDR1 MRHNA and CDR2 SNTAGT. This CDR3 spans 14 amino acids. V shed 4 bases and J 7 bases; nucleotides not matched to a gene: 5. The DNA of the CDR3 is TGTGCCAGCAGTGTGGGACAGGGGAAAAATACGCAGTATTTT. Translated: CASSVGQGKNTQYF.

The V and J genes are TRBV5-4 and TRBJ1-6; perhaps TRBD1 as D (5 bases). CDR1 and CDR2 (germline): SGHNT, YYREEE (reference sequence). CDR3 size: 16 residues. V lost 3 bases, J lost 6 bases, and 16 bases lay in between. CDR3 bases: TGTGCCAGCAGCTCCATTTCAGGGCTAAGTAATTCACCCCTCCACTTT. This encodes CASSSISGLSNSPLHF.

This clone occurred once. V gene TRBV6-5 combines with J gene TRBJ1-1; 7 nucleotides match TRBD1. The CDR3 extends over 15 amino acids. Losses at the gene ends were 7 bases for V and 2 bases for J; bases not matched to a gene: 10. The germline V gene has CDR1 MNHEY and CDR2 SVGAGI. The CDR3 loop reads CASTPLEGANTEAFF. DNA of the CDR3: TGTGCCAGCACTCCCCTGGAGGGGGCCAACACTGAAGCTTTCTTT.

The chain couples TRBV28 to TRBJ2-3; 10 positions match TRBD2. In germline, CDR1 is MDHEN, CDR2 SYDVKM. V was clipped by 7 bases and J by 1 base; unmatched bases: 8. The CDR3 consists of 16 residues. The CDR3 protein is CASTFNLAGGTDTQYF. DNA of the CDR3: TGTGCCAGCACTTTTAATCTAGCGGGGGGCACAGATACGCAGTATTTT.

This clone was counted once. The chain links TRBV5-4 to TRBJ1-1; no definite D call. CDR3 length equals 13 residues. V was clipped by 4 bases and J by 0 bases, with 7 bases between them. CDR1 SGHNT and CDR2 YYREEE come from the germline V gene (reference sequence). For the CDR3, the DNA is TGTGCCAGCAGCCTTACATTGAACACTGAAGCTTTCTTT. Amino acids: CASSLTLNTEAFF.

This chain connects TRBV4-3 to TRBJ2-2; D possibly corresponds to TRBD1 (6 bases). Trimming cost V 0 bases and J 4 bases, with 12 bases left between them. Germline CDR1 is LGHNA and CDR2 is YSLEER. This CDR3 comprises 16 residues. Here the CDR3 DNA reads TGCGCCAGCAGCCAAGATACCAGGGGCGGCACCGGGGAGCTGTTTTTT. It translates to CASSQDTRGGTGELFF.

This chain uses TRBV11-2 with TRBJ1-3; TRBD1 matches at 8 bases. The CDR3 is 17 amino acids. The germline V gene has CDR1 SGHAT and CDR2 FQNNGV. The V segment lost 5 bases and the J segment 0 bases; nucleotides outside the gene matches: 9. CDR3 sequence (DNA): TGTGCCAGCAGCCCCGGGACAGGCCGAGTCTCTGGAAACACCATATATTTT. Amino acid sequence: CASSPGTGRVSGNTIYF.

This chain uses TRBV3-1 (or the pseudogene TRBV3-2) with TRBJ2-2; TRBD2 matches at 9 bases. This CDR3 is 17 amino acids long. V shed 3 bases and J 5 bases; nucleotides not matched to a gene: 10. Germline V gene data show CDR1 as LGHDT and CDR2 as YNNKEL (reference sequence). DNA for the CDR3: TGTGCCAGCAGCCATTGGGGCGGGAGGGCCGGGACCGGGGAGCTGTTTTTT. It yields the protein CASSHWGGRAGTGELFF.

The chain carries TRBV18 and TRBJ2-7, with 10 bases that match TRBD1. Germline CDR1 KGHSH, CDR2 LQKENI. The CDR3 contains 15 residues. J gave up 2 bases and V 3 bases, and 4 bases lay outside the gene matches. For the CDR3, the DNA is TGTGCCAGCTCACCCGGGACAGGGGAGCCCTACGAGCAGTACTTC. This codes for CASSPGTGEPYEQYF.

The chain is built from TRBV7-3 and TRBJ2-3, with D unresolved. V lost 6 bases and J 0 bases, leaving 7 bases between the germline ends. Germline lookup yields CDR1 SGHTA and CDR2 FQGTGA. CDR3 length: 13 amino acids. The CDR3 protein is CASRSSSTDTQYF. CDR3 DNA: TGTGCCAGCAGGTCCTCTAGCACAGATACGCAGTATTTT.

The V call is TRBV6-5, the J call TRBJ1-2; 7 nucleotides match TRBD1. From germline, CDR1 is MNHEY and CDR2 SVGAGI. J lost 4 bases, V lost 2 bases, and 7 bases had no gene match. This CDR3 is 15 amino acids long. For the CDR3, the DNA is TGTGCCAGCAGTTACGGACCGACAGGGCGCTATGGCTACACCTTC. It specifies CASSYGPTGRYGYTF.

This sequence joins TRBV19 and TRBJ2-3, with unresolved D. The length of the CDR3 is 14 residues. The V end was cut by 10 bases, the J end by 4 bases, with 18 bases between. Per germline, CDR1 LNHDA and CDR2 SQIVND (reference sequence). The CDR3 coding sequence is TGTGCCACCGCGGTCGGGTCTAGTCCAGATACGCAGTATTTT. Amino acid sequence: CATAVGSSPDTQYF.

This clone occurred a few times. J is TRBJ1-5 and V is TRBV27; maybe TRBD1 (6 bases). V was clipped by 6 bases and J by 3 bases, with 15 bases between them. Per the germline V gene, CDR1 is MNHEY and CDR2 is SMNVEV (reference sequence). The CDR3 is 15 amino acids. CDR3 residues: CASSLTTGTNQPQHF. DNA for the CDR3: TGTGCCAGCAGCCTTACAACAGGGACCAATCAGCCCCAGCATTTT.

V gene TRBV28 combines with J gene TRBJ1-5; D call uncertain. This CDR3 has 13 residues. Germline assignment: CDR1 MDHEN and CDR2 SYDVKM. The ends were cut back, 5 bases at V and 5 bases at J, with 10 bases in the middle. The CDR3 sequence: CASSEMADQPQHF. In DNA, the CDR3 is TGTGCCAGCAGTGAAATGGCAGATCAGCCCCAGCATTTT.

The chain carries TRBV10-3 and TRBJ2-5, with 8 nucleotides matching TRBD2. CDR3 length: 16 amino acids. V lost 6 bases to trimming and J lost 4 bases; unmatched junction nucleotides: 13. In germline, CDR1 is ENHRY, CDR2 SYGVKD. Here the CDR3 DNA reads TGTGCCATCAGCGGGAGGGCAGGGGTCATTGGAGAGACCCAGTACTTC. It translates to CAISGRAGVIGETQYF.